The 2 T cell receptor beta chains below come from one sample, sequenced in a study of cytomegalovirus exposure and HLA in healthy donors. PCR was performed using 60 Vbeta and 13 Jbeta primers. Some clones are missing from TCRdb's copy, which holds only in-frame ones; the method was immunoSEQ multiplex PCR. The data contain about 190,000 clones, roughly 80% of them singletons. The sample consisted of PBMCs. The source is a man in his fifties or sixties in good health and CMV-seronegative.

The chain couples TRBV5-1 to TRBJ2-1; a weak D match, TRBD2 (6 bases). The CDR3 runs 15 residues. Germline V gene data show CDR1 as SGHRS and CDR2 as YFSETQ. Trimming left V 7 bases short and J 0 bases short, with 14 bases between. Here the CDR3 reads CASGLAGSSYNEQFF. The CDR3 DNA is TGCGCCAGCGGCCTGGCGGGGAGCTCCTACAATGAGCAGTTCTTC. The whole variable domain, remainder taken from reference TRBV5-1 and TRBJ2-1, is KAGVTQTPRYLIKTRGQQVTLSCSPISGHRSVSWYQQTPGQGLQFLFEYFSETQRNKGNFPGRFSGRQFSNSRSEMNVSTLELGDSALYLCASGLAGSSYNEQFFGPGTRLTVL.

The chain employs TRBV10-1 and TRBJ2-3, with D perhaps matching TRBD1 (5 bases). The CDR3 sequence is 13 residues long. Germline CDR1 and CDR2: WNHNN and SYGVQD (reference sequence). V dropped 4 bases and J dropped 6 bases, with 11 bases sitting between them. Here the CDR3 reads CASSVRDDDTQYF. CDR3 in DNA: TGCGCCAGCAGTGTCAGGGATGACGATACGCAGTATTTT.